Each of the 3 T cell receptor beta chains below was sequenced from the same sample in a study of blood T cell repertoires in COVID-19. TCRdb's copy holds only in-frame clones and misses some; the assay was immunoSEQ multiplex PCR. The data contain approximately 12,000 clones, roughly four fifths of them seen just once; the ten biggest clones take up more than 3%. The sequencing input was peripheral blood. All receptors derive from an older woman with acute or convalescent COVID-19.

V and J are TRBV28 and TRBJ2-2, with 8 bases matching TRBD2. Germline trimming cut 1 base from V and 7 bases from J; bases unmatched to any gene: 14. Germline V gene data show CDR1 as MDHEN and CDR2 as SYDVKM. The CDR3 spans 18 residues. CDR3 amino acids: CASSLSFGRGIHVGELFF. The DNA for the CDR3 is TGTGCCAGCAGTTTATCATTCGGGAGGGGTATTCATGTCGGGGAGCTGTTTTTT.

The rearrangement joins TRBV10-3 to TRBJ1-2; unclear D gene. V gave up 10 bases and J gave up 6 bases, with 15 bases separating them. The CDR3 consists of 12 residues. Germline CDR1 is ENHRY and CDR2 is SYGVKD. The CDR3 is CATLRGLDGYTF. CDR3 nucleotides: TGTGCCACGCTCAGAGGGTTGGATGGCTACACCTTC.

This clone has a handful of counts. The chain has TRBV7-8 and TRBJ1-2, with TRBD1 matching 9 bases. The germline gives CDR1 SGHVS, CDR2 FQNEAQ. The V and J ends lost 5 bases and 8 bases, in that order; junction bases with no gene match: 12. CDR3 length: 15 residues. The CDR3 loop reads CASSTPDTGGEGYTF. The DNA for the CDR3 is TGTGCCAGCAGCACGCCCGACACAGGGGGCGAGGGCTACACCTTC.